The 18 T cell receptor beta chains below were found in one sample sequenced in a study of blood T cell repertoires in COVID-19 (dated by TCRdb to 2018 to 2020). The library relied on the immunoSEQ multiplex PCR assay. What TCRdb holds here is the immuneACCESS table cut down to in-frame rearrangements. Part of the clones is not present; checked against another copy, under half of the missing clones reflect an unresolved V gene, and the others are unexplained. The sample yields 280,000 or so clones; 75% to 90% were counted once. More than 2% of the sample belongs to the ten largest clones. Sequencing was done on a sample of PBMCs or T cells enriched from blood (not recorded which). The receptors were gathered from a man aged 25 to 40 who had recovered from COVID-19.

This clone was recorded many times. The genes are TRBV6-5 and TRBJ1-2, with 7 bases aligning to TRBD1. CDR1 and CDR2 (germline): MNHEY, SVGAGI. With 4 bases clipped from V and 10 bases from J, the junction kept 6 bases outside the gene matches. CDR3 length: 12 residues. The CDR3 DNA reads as TGTGCCAGCAGTTCCGAACAGGGGACCTACACCTTC. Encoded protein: CASSSEQGTYTF.

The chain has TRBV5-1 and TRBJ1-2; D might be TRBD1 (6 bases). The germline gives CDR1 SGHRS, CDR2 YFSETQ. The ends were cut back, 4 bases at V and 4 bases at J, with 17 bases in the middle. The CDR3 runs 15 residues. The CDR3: CASSNSVQGRYGYTF. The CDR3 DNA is TGCGCCAGCAGCAACTCGGTACAGGGACGCTATGGCTACACCTTC.

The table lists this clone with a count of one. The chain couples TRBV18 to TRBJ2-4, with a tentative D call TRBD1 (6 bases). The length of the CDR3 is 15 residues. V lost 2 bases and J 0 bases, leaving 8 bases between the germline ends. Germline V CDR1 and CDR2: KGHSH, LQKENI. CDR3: CASSPGQLAKNIQYF. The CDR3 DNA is TGTGCCAGCTCACCAGGACAGCTAGCCAAAAACATTCAGTACTTC.

CDR3 coding DNA: TGCGCCAGCAGCCGGGGCTCCGGGACAGGGTACAATGAGCAGTTCTTC. Its translation is CASSRGSGTGYNEQFF. V usage is TRBV5-1 and J usage is TRBJ2-1, with 9 nucleotides matching TRBD1. V was clipped by 4 bases and J by 4 bases; unmatched bases: 9. Germline CDR1 reads SGHRS; CDR2 reads YFSETQ. The CDR3 has 16 residues.

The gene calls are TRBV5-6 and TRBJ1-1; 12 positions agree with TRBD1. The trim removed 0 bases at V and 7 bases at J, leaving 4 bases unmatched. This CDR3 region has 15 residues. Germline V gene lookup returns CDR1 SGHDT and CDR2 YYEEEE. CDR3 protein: CASSLAGTGGGEAFF. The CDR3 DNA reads TGTGCCAGCAGCTTGGCCGGGACAGGGGGCGGTGAAGCTTTCTTT.

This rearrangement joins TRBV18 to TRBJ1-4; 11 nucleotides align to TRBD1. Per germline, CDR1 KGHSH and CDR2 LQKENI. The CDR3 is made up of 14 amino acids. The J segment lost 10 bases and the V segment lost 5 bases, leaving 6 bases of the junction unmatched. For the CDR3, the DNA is TGTGCCAGCTCATCGGACAGGGGGCTCGGAAAACTGTTTTTT. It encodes CASSSDRGLGKLFF.

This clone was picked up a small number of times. The CDR3 is CASSHSRRGGYTF. CDR3 coding DNA: TGTGCCAGCAGCCACTCACGCAGGGGTGGCTACACCTTC. The V call is TRBV3-1 (or the pseudogene TRBV3-2), the J call TRBJ1-2; the D gene is possibly TRBD1 (6 bases). The CDR3 loop spans 13 amino acids. The V gene lost 3 bases and the J gene lost 7 bases, with 12 bases spanning the gap. Germline loops: CDR1 LGHDT, CDR2 YNNKEL (reference sequence).

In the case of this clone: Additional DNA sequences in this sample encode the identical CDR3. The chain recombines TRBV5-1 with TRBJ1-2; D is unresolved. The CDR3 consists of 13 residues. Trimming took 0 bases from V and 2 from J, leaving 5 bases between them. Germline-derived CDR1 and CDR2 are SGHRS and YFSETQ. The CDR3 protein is CASSLGQNYGYTF. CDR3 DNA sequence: TGCGCCAGCAGCTTGGGGCAGAACTATGGCTACACCTTC.

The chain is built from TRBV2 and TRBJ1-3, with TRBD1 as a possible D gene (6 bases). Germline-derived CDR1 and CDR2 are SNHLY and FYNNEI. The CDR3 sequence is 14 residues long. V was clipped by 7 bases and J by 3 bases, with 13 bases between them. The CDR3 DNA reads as TGTGCCAGCATGGTCGACAGGTTTGGAAACACCATATATTTT. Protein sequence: CASMVDRFGNTIYF.

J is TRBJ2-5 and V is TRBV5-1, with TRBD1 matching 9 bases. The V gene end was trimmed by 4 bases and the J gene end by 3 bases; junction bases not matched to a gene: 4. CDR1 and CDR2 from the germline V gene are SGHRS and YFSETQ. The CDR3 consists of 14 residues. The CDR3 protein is CASSKDRGEETQYF. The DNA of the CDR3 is TGCGCCAGCAGCAAGGACAGGGGAGAAGAGACCCAGTACTTC. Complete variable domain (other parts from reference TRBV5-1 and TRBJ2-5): KAGVTQTPRYLIKTRGQQVTLSCSPISGHRSVSWYQQTPGQGLQFLFEYFSETQRNKGNFPGRFSGRQFSNSRSEMNVSTLELGDSALYLCASSKDRGEETQYFGPGTRLLVL.

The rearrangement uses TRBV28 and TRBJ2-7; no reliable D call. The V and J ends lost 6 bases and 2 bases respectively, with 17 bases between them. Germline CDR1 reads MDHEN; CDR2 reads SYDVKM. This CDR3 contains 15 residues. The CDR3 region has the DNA TGTGCCAGCAGCCTCGGTACGGCGGCCGCCTACGAGCAGTACTTC. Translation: CASSLGTAAAYEQYF.

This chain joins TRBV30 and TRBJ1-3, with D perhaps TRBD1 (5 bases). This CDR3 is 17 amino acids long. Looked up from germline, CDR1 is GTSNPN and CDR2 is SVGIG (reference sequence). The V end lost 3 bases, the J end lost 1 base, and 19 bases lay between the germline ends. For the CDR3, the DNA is TGTGCCTGGAGCCCTAGGTGGGGCTTAGAGTCTGGAAACACCATATATTTT. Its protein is CAWSPRWGLESGNTIYF.

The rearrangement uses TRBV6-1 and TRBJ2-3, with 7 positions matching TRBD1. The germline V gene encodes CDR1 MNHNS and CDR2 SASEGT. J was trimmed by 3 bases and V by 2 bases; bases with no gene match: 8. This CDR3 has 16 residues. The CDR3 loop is CASSESDRDVTDTQYF. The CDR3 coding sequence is TGTGCCAGCAGTGAATCAGACAGGGACGTGACAGATACGCAGTATTTT.

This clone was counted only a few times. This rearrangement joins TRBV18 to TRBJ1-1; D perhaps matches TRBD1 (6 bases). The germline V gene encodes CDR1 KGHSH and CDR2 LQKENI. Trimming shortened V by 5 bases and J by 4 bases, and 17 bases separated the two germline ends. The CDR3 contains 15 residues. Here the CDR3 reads CASSSGDRLVTEAFF. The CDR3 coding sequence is TGTGCCAGCTCATCTGGAGACAGGTTGGTCACTGAAGCTTTCTTT.

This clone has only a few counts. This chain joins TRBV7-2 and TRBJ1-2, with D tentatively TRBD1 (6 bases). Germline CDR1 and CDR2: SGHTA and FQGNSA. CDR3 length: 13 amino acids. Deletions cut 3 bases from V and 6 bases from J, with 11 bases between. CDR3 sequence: CASSLYREHGYTF. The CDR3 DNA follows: TGTGCCAGCAGCTTGTACAGGGAACATGGCTACACCTTC.

The CDR3: CASSIEPPDSMNTEAFF. The CDR3 DNA sequence: TGTGCCAGTAGTATAGAACCCCCCGACAGCATGAACACTGAAGCTTTCTTT. The chain employs TRBV19 and TRBJ1-1; TRBD1 is a possible D gene (5 bases). Trimming took 0 bases from V and 0 from J, leaving 14 bases between them. There are 17 residues in the CDR3. CDR1 LNHDA and CDR2 SQIVND come from the germline V gene (reference sequence).

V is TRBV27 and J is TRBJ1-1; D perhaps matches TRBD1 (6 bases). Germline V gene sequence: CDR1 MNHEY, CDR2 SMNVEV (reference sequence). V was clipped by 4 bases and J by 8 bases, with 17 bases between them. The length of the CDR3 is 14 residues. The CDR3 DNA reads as TGTGCCAGCAGTTCGGGGGGGGGCCCGGCGGAAGCTTTCTTT. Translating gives CASSSGGGPAEAFF.

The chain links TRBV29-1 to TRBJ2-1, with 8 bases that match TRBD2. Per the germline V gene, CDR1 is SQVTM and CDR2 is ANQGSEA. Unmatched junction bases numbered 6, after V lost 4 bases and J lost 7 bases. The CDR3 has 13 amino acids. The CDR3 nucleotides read TGCAGCGTTGGGAGGACTAGCCAGAATGAGCAGTTCTTC. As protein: CSVGRTSQNEQFF.